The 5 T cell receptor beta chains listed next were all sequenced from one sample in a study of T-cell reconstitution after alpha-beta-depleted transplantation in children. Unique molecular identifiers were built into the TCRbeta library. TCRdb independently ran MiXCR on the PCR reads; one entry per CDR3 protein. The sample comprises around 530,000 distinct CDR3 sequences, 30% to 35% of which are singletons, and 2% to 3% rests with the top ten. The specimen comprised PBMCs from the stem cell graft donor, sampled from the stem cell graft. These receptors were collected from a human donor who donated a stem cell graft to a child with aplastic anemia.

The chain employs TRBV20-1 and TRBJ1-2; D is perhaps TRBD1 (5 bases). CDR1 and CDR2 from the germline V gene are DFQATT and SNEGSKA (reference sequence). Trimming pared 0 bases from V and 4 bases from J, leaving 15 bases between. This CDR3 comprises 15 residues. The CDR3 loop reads CSARDAGREGYGYTF. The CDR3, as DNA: TGCAGTGCTAGAGATGCAGGGAGAGAGGGCTATGGCTACACCTTC.

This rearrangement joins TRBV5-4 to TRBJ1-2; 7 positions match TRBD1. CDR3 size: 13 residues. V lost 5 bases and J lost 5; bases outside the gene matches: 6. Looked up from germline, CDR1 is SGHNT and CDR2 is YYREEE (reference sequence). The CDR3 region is CASRVDRIYGYTF. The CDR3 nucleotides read TGTGCCAGCAGAGTGGACAGGATTTATGGCTACACCTTC. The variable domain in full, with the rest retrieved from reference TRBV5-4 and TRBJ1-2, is ETGVTQSPTHLIKTRGQQVTLRCSSQSGHNTVSWYQQALGQGPQFIFQYYREEENGRGNFPPRFSGLQFPNYSSELNVNALELDDSALYLCASRVDRIYGYTFGSGTRLTVV.

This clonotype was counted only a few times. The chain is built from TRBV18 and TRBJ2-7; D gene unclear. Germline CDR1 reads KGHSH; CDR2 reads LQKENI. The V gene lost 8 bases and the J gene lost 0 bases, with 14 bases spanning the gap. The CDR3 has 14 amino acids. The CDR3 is CASSPTSSSYEQYF. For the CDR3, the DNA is TGTGCCAGCAGCCCGACGAGCAGCTCCTACGAGCAGTACTTC.

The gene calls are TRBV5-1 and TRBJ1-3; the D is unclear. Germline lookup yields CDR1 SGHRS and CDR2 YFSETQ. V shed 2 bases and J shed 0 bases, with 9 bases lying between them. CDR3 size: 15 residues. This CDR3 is CASSLEGNSGNTIYF. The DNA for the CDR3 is TGCGCCAGCAGCTTAGAAGGCAACTCTGGAAACACCATATATTTT.

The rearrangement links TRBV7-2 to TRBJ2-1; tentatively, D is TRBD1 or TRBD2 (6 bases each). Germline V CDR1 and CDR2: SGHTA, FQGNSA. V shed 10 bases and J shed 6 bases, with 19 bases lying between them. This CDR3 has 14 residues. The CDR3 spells CATNLGGLGNEQFF. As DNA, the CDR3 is TGTGCCACCAACTTGGGGGGCTTGGGCAATGAGCAGTTCTTC.